These T cell receptor beta chains were read from a single sample in a study of blood T cell repertoires in COVID-19. The protocol was immunoSEQ multiplex PCR, while the TCRdb copy is restricted to in-frame clones and leaves out a portion. The sample comprises 250,000 to 300,000 clones, 90% of which are singletons, and roughly 6.1% rests with the top ten. Sequencing was carried out using peripheral blood. These receptor sequences come from a woman aged 45-59 years with COVID-19, enrolled during active disease. Each CDR3 is given with its conserved first and last residue. Each record gives: CDR3 length, D gene, V gene, clone size, J gene, CDR3 DNA, CDR3 protein. The D gene is left open where the match is weak. Size is omitted from some rows. Given values are once, few, many or a class for expanded clones.

CDR3 length: 17; D gene: .; V gene: TRBV4-1; clone size: .; J gene: TRBJ1-4; CDR3 DNA: TGCGCCAGCAGCTCCTTTCATCGGGACTCCTCCGACGAAAAACTGTTTTTT; CDR3 protein: CASSSFHRDSSDEKLFF
CDR3 length: 14; D gene: .; V gene: TRBV5-1; clone size: .; J gene: TRBJ1-4; CDR3 DNA: TGCGCCAGCAGCTTGGACAGTGGTTATGAAAAACTGTTTTTT; CDR3 protein: CASSLDSGYEKLFF
CDR3 length: 17; D gene: TRBD2; V gene: TRBV7-8; clone size: .; J gene: TRBJ2-1; CDR3 DNA: TGTGCCAGCACCCCTTGGCTTGGCGGGAGGGCCGGCAATGAGCAGTTCTTC; CDR3 protein: CASTPWLGGRAGNEQFF
CDR3 length: 16; D gene: .; V gene: TRBV24-1; clone size: .; J gene: TRBJ2-7; CDR3 DNA: TGTGCCACCAGTGATGACCGGGACCGGGGGTCCTACGAGCAGTACTTC; CDR3 protein: CATSDDRDRGSYEQYF
CDR3 length: 13; D gene: .; V gene: TRBV4-3; clone size: .; J gene: TRBJ2-5; CDR3 DNA: TGCGCCAGCAGCCAAAGCCGGGGTGAGACCCAGTACTTC; CDR3 protein: CASSQSRGETQYF
CDR3 length: 14; D gene: TRBD1; V gene: TRBV29-1; clone size: .; J gene: TRBJ2-1; CDR3 DNA: TGCAGTGTGACGACAGGGGGAACCTACAATGAGCAGTTCTTC; CDR3 protein: CSVTTGGTYNEQFF
CDR3 length: 13; D gene: .; V gene: TRBV7-3; clone size: .; J gene: TRBJ1-1; CDR3 DNA: TGTGCCAGCAGCCCTTATTTGAACACTGAAGCTTTCTTT; CDR3 protein: CASSPYLNTEAFF
CDR3 length: 14; D gene: TRBD1; V gene: TRBV11-3; clone size: once; J gene: TRBJ2-3; CDR3 DNA: TGTGCCAGCAGCCCAGGGGGTAACACAGATACGCAGTATTTT; CDR3 protein: CASSPGGNTDTQYF
CDR3 length: 15; D gene: .; V gene: TRBV7-9; clone size: few; J gene: TRBJ1-2; CDR3 DNA: TGTGCCAGCAGCTCTCGCCGGACAGCTAACTATGGCTACACCTTC; CDR3 protein: CASSSRRTANYGYTF
CDR3 length: 11; D gene: TRBD1; V gene: TRBV29-1; clone size: .; J gene: TRBJ1-2; CDR3 DNA: TGCAGCGTTGGACAGGGCAGTGGCTACACCTTC; CDR3 protein: CSVGQGSGYTF
CDR3 length: 16; D gene: TRBD2; V gene: TRBV7-2; clone size: .; J gene: TRBJ2-1; CDR3 DNA: TGTGCCAGCAGCGTGACTAGCGGGAGTAGTAGCAATGAGCAGTTCTTC; CDR3 protein: CASSVTSGSSSNEQFF
CDR3 length: 14; D gene: TRBD2; V gene: TRBV5-5; clone size: .; J gene: TRBJ2-1; CDR3 DNA: TGTGCCAGCAGCTTGGAACTAGCGGGACATGAGCAGTTCTTC; CDR3 protein: CASSLELAGHEQFF
CDR3 length: 14; D gene: TRBD2; V gene: TRBV19; clone size: .; J gene: TRBJ2-1; CDR3 DNA: TGTGCCAGCCAGGGACTAGCGGTATACAATGAGCAGTTCTTC; CDR3 protein: CASQGLAVYNEQFF
CDR3 length: 16; D gene: .; V gene: TRBV6-1; clone size: .; J gene: TRBJ2-7; CDR3 DNA: TGTGCCAGCAGTGATGGGGCCGTGGGCAGGATCTACGAGCAGTACTTC; CDR3 protein: CASSDGAVGRIYEQYF
CDR3 length: 15; D gene: TRBD1; V gene: TRBV6-1; clone size: .; J gene: TRBJ1-6; CDR3 DNA: TGTGCCAGCAGTGAAGGACAGGGGTATAATTCACCCCTCCACTTT; CDR3 protein: CASSEGQGYNSPLHF
CDR3 length: 15; D gene: TRBD1; V gene: TRBV5-1; clone size: .; J gene: TRBJ2-3; CDR3 DNA: TGCGCCAGCAGCTTGGTAGGACAGGGCACAGATACGCAGTATTTT; CDR3 protein: CASSLVGQGTDTQYF
CDR3 length: 18; D gene: .; V gene: TRBV21-1; clone size: once; J gene: TRBJ2-3; CDR3 DNA: TGTGCCAGCAGCAAAAAGACTAGCGGGAGAAGGAGCACAGATACGCAGTATTTT; CDR3 protein: CASSKKTSGRRSTDTQYF
CDR3 length: 19; D gene: TRBD2; V gene: TRBV11-3; clone size: .; J gene: TRBJ2-6; CDR3 DNA: TGTGCCAGCAGCGTGATAGCGGGTCCAAAATGGGCTGGGGCCAACGTCCTGACTTTC; CDR3 protein: CASSVIAGPKWAGANVLTF
CDR3 length: 18; D gene: TRBD2; V gene: TRBV27; clone size: .; J gene: TRBJ2-3; CDR3 DNA: TGTGCCAGCAGTTTTTCGGGGTTTAGCGGGAGTAACGCAGATACGCAGTATTTT; CDR3 protein: CASSFSGFSGSNADTQYF
CDR3 length: 15; D gene: .; V gene: TRBV19; clone size: .; J gene: TRBJ2-6; CDR3 DNA: TGTGCCAGTAGCCCAGTAGCGTCTGGGGCCAACGTCCTGACTTTC; CDR3 protein: CASSPVASGANVLTF
CDR3 length: 16; D gene: .; V gene: TRBV7-8; clone size: .; J gene: TRBJ1-2; CDR3 DNA: TGTGCCAGCAGCTTAGATATCCAGGGCTACCACTCGGGCTACACCTTC; CDR3 protein: CASSLDIQGYHSGYTF
CDR3 length: 16; D gene: TRBD1; V gene: TRBV24-1; clone size: .; J gene: TRBJ1-5; CDR3 DNA: TGTGCCACCAGTGATAGGACAGGAGGAGGCAATCAGCCCCAGCATTTT; CDR3 protein: CATSDRTGGGNQPQHF
CDR3 length: 13; D gene: .; V gene: TRBV19; clone size: .; J gene: TRBJ1-5; CDR3 DNA: TGTGCCAGTAGTCACGGGGGGTACCAGCCCCAGCATTTT; CDR3 protein: CASSHGGYQPQHF
CDR3 length: 14; D gene: .; V gene: TRBV9; clone size: few; J gene: TRBJ1-5; CDR3 DNA: TGTGCCAGCAGCGTATCGAGGACCGGGGGGCCCCAGCATTTT; CDR3 protein: CASSVSRTGGPQHF
CDR3 length: 13; D gene: .; V gene: TRBV30; clone size: .; J gene: TRBJ2-1; CDR3 DNA: TGTGCCTGGAGCGGTATACAGGACAATGAGCAGTTCTTC; CDR3 protein: CAWSGIQDNEQFF
CDR3 length: 15; D gene: TRBD1; V gene: TRBV6-1; clone size: .; J gene: TRBJ1-4; CDR3 DNA: TGTGCCAGCAGTGGGAGGGGGCGGTTAGATGAAAAACTGTTTTTT; CDR3 protein: CASSGRGRLDEKLFF
CDR3 length: 15; D gene: TRBD2; V gene: TRBV5-1; clone size: .; J gene: TRBJ2-1; CDR3 DNA: TGCGCCAGCAGCTCAACTAGCGGGAGGGCCTATGAGCAGTTCTTC; CDR3 protein: CASSSTSGRAYEQFF
CDR3 length: 16; D gene: .; V gene: TRBV5-1; clone size: .; J gene: TRBJ2-7; CDR3 DNA: TGCGCCAGCAGCTTAGGTGGAAGCCAGACATCCTACGAGCAGTACTTC; CDR3 protein: CASSLGGSQTSYEQYF
CDR3 length: 19; D gene: .; V gene: TRBV30; clone size: once; J gene: TRBJ2-6; CDR3 DNA: TGTGCCTGGAGTGTACTTCGGGGGTTTTCCAGCTCTGGGGCCAACGTCCTGACTTTC; CDR3 protein: CAWSVLRGFSSSGANVLTF
CDR3 length: 19; D gene: TRBD2; V gene: TRBV3-1/TRBV3-2; clone size: .; J gene: TRBJ2-3; CDR3 DNA: TGTGCCAGCAGCCAAGCCCTAGCGGGAGGTCCCCGAAACACAGATACGCAGTATTTT; CDR3 protein: CASSQALAGGPRNTDTQYF
CDR3 length: 18; D gene: .; V gene: TRBV7-9; clone size: once; J gene: TRBJ2-1; CDR3 DNA: TGTGCCAGCAACAGAAATAGAGGCGGGGTGAGCTCCTACAATGAGCAGTTCTTC; CDR3 protein: CASNRNRGGVSSYNEQFF
CDR3 length: 12; D gene: .; V gene: TRBV6-2/TRBV6-3; clone size: .; J gene: TRBJ1-1; CDR3 DNA: TGTGCCAGCAGTTACTTCGGAGATGAAGCTTTCTTT; CDR3 protein: CASSYFGDEAFF
CDR3 length: 18; D gene: TRBD2; V gene: TRBV10-3; clone size: .; J gene: TRBJ2-5; CDR3 DNA: TGTGCCATCAGTGAAGTGGCCGGGCGAGGAGGGAGGGGTAAGACCCAGTACTTC; CDR3 protein: CAISEVAGRGGRGKTQYF
CDR3 length: 20; D gene: TRBD1; V gene: TRBV19; clone size: .; J gene: TRBJ2-1; CDR3 DNA: TGTGCCAGTAGTTTCCGCCTTAACGAACCGGGACAGGGGGCCTACAATGAGCAGTTCTTC; CDR3 protein: CASSFRLNEPGQGAYNEQFF
CDR3 length: 15; D gene: .; V gene: TRBV18; clone size: .; J gene: TRBJ2-7; CDR3 DNA: TGTGCCAGCTCACCGAAAACAGGCGATTCCTACGAGCAGTACTTC; CDR3 protein: CASSPKTGDSYEQYF
CDR3 length: 14; D gene: .; V gene: TRBV28; clone size: .; J gene: TRBJ1-2; CDR3 DNA: TGTGCCAGCAGGGGCAGCCAGGACTTCTATGGCTACACCTTC; CDR3 protein: CASRGSQDFYGYTF
CDR3 length: 16; D gene: .; V gene: TRBV3-1/TRBV3-2; clone size: .; J gene: TRBJ1-2; CDR3 DNA: TGTGCCAGCAGCCAAGTTTTTGTGGGGAGAAACTATGGCTACACCTTC; CDR3 protein: CASSQVFVGRNYGYTF
CDR3 length: 15; D gene: .; V gene: TRBV5-1; clone size: .; J gene: TRBJ2-2; CDR3 DNA: TGCGCCAGCAGCTCCCTGGCGGCGAACACCGGGGAGCTGTTTTTT; CDR3 protein: CASSSLAANTGELFF
CDR3 length: 14; D gene: .; V gene: TRBV5-1; clone size: .; J gene: TRBJ1-4; CDR3 DNA: TGCGCCAGCAGCCTCGGGATCTTGGAGGAAAAACTGTTTTTT; CDR3 protein: CASSLGILEEKLFF
CDR3 length: 14; D gene: TRBD1; V gene: TRBV5-1; clone size: .; J gene: TRBJ2-7; CDR3 DNA: TGCGCCAGCAGCTTGGCAACAGGGGTCTACGAGCAGTACTTC; CDR3 protein: CASSLATGVYEQYF
CDR3 length: 13; D gene: .; V gene: TRBV29-1; clone size: .; J gene: TRBJ2-5; CDR3 DNA: TGCAGCGTCCGGGGTGGGAATCAAGAGACCCAGTACTTC; CDR3 protein: CSVRGGNQETQYF
CDR3 length: 14; D gene: .; V gene: TRBV7-9; clone size: once; J gene: TRBJ2-5; CDR3 DNA: TGTGCCAGCAGCCCTCCGGCGGGGTCAGAGACCCAGTACTTC; CDR3 protein: CASSPPAGSETQYF
CDR3 length: 11; D gene: TRBD1; V gene: TRBV29-1; clone size: .; J gene: TRBJ1-2; CDR3 DNA: TGCAGCGTTGACCGACAGGGAGGCTACACCTTC; CDR3 protein: CSVDRQGGYTF
CDR3 length: 19; D gene: .; V gene: TRBV2; clone size: .; J gene: TRBJ2-4; CDR3 DNA: TGTGCCAGCAGTGAACGGACCTCATTGGGGCGCCGGGAGAAAAACATTCAGTACTTC; CDR3 protein: CASSERTSLGRREKNIQYF
CDR3 length: 14; D gene: .; V gene: TRBV6-6; clone size: .; J gene: TRBJ2-3; CDR3 DNA: TGTGCCAGCAGTTATCAATTGGGAGCAGATACGCAGTATTTT; CDR3 protein: CASSYQLGADTQYF
CDR3 length: 16; D gene: TRBD2; V gene: TRBV4-2; clone size: .; J gene: TRBJ2-1; CDR3 DNA: TGTGCCAGCAGCCCGTTAGCGGGAGGGCTCTACAATGAGCAGTTCTTC; CDR3 protein: CASSPLAGGLYNEQFF
CDR3 length: 13; D gene: .; V gene: TRBV7-6; clone size: once; J gene: TRBJ1-5; CDR3 DNA: TGTGCCAGCAGCGGAGGGGGGGGTCAGCCCCAGCATTTT; CDR3 protein: CASSGGGGQPQHF
CDR3 length: 18; D gene: TRBD2; V gene: TRBV5-6; clone size: .; J gene: TRBJ2-3; CDR3 DNA: TGTGCCAGCAGCTTGTGGCTAGCGGGAGGGTATGGCACAGATACGCAGTATTTT; CDR3 protein: CASSLWLAGGYGTDTQYF
CDR3 length: 14; D gene: .; V gene: TRBV19; clone size: .; J gene: TRBJ1-4; CDR3 DNA: TGTGCCAGCTACACACCGGGGTCGGGAGAAAAACTGTTTTTT; CDR3 protein: CASYTPGSGEKLFF
CDR3 length: 15; D gene: TRBD2; V gene: TRBV7-3; clone size: .; J gene: TRBJ2-1; CDR3 DNA: TGTGCCAGCAGCTTGACTAGCGGGATTAACAATGAGCAGTTCTTC; CDR3 protein: CASSLTSGINNEQFF
CDR3 length: 15; D gene: .; V gene: TRBV10-3; clone size: .; J gene: TRBJ2-1; CDR3 DNA: TGTGCCACCGAAGGAGATAAGAGCTCCTACAATGAGCAGTTCTTC; CDR3 protein: CATEGDKSSYNEQFF
CDR3 length: 14; D gene: .; V gene: TRBV30; clone size: .; J gene: TRBJ2-5; CDR3 DNA: TGTGCCTGGAGTAACAGGGTAAACCAAGAGACCCAGTACTTC; CDR3 protein: CAWSNRVNQETQYF
CDR3 length: 14; D gene: TRBD2; V gene: TRBV19; clone size: .; J gene: TRBJ2-7; CDR3 DNA: TGTGCCAGTAATAAAAGCGGGAGATCCTACGAGCAGTACTTC; CDR3 protein: CASNKSGRSYEQYF
CDR3 length: 18; D gene: .; V gene: TRBV6-2/TRBV6-3; clone size: .; J gene: TRBJ2-6; CDR3 DNA: TGTGCCAGCAGTTACTCATCTAGAGCCCCGGAGGGGGCCAACGTCCTGACTTTC; CDR3 protein: CASSYSSRAPEGANVLTF